The clone carrying this T cell receptor beta chain was detected once. The antigen is undetermined. One junction end does not reproduce the germline sequence, and a read error may be involved. According to the study, genomic DNA was the template for TCR beta VDJ and CDR3 profiling. MiXCR was run by TCRdb on the reads, yielding one entry per CDR3 protein. The table records about 190,000 distinct CDR3 sequences, under 55% of them present only once. All patients picked for sequencing had shown, by flow cytometry, an expansion of CD8+CD57+ cells. This CDR3 spans 11 amino acids. This sample was included in a study of CD8+CD57+ T cells in acquired aplastic anemia. Study-level findings and limits: Patients and controls had in common 25 to 30 CD8+ CDR3 sequences.

What was sequenced was sorted CD4+, CD8+, or CD8+CD57+ T cells (not recorded which) from PBMCs. V gene TRBV12-3 or TRBV12-4 combines with J gene TRBJ2-7; 9 positions agree with TRBD1. The origin of this receptor is a human donor with aplastic anemia. In DNA, the CDR3 is TGTGCCAGCAGTTTCCGGGACAGGGCTTCCTTC. Amino acids: CASSFRDRASF.